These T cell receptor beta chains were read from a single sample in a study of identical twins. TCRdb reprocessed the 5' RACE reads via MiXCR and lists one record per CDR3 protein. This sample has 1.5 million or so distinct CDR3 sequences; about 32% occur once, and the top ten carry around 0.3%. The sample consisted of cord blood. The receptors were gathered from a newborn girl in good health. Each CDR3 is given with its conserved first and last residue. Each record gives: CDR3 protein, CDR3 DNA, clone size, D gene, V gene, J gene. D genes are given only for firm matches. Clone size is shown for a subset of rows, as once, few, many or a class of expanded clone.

CAWSPVTSSNQPQHF,TGTGCCTGGAGTCCGGTTACTTCTAGCAATCAGCCCCAGCATTTT,few,.,TRBV30,TRBJ1-5
CASGAANTGELFF,TGTGCCAGCGGCGCTGCGAACACCGGGGAGCTGTTTTTT,.,.,TRBV3-1,TRBJ2-2
CSARAYRDRTSGRLNYNEQYF,TGCAGTGCTAGGGCCTACAGGGACCGGACTAGCGGGAGGCTAAATTACAATGAACAGTACTTC,.,TRBD2,TRBV20-1,TRBJ2-5
CASSPGWGQAKNIQYF,TGTGCCAGCAGCCCGGGGTGGGGGCAAGCCAAAAACATTCAGTACTTC,few,.,TRBV11-2,TRBJ2-4
CASTTKGTGNYEQYF,TGTGCCAGCACCACCAAGGGGACAGGGAACTACGAGCAGTACTTC,.,TRBD1,TRBV6-1,TRBJ2-7
CASSYSGNGYTF,TGTGCCAGCAGTTACTCAGGGAATGGCTACACCTTC,many,.,TRBV6-5,TRBJ1-2
CAWSPTNGYTF,TGTGCCTGGAGTCCCACTAATGGCTACACCTTC,few,.,TRBV30,TRBJ1-2
CASSLFGGAAYEQYF,TGTGCCAGCAGTTTATTCGGAGGTGCCGCCTACGAGCAGTACTTC,few,.,TRBV27,TRBJ2-7
CASSLLTLSGAEAFF,TGTGCCAGCAGTCTTCTCACCCTCTCCGGGGCTGAAGCTTTCTTT,few,.,TRBV28,TRBJ1-1
CSAGAPYNEQYF,TGCAGCGCAGGGGCCCCTTACAATGAGCAGTACTTC,few,.,TRBV29-1,TRBJ2-7
CASLSGTSRSYEQYF,TGTGCCAGCCTTTCGGGAACTAGCCGGTCCTACGAGCAGTACTTC,.,.,TRBV28,TRBJ2-7
CASSFFPGQGYQPQHF,TGTGCCAGCAGCTTCTTCCCGGGACAGGGGTATCAGCCCCAGCATTTT,.,TRBD1,TRBV7-2,TRBJ1-5
CASSFGMVSLNTEAFF,TGTGCCAGCAGCTTCGGAATGGTAAGCTTGAACACTGAAGCTTTCTTT,few,.,TRBV7-9,TRBJ1-1
CASSLRLANNEQYF,TGTGCCAGCAGTTTAAGACTAGCTAACAATGAGCAGTACTTC,few,TRBD2,TRBV27,TRBJ2-5
CASSLAFPTERRANYGYTF,TGTGCCAGCAGTTTAGCGTTCCCGACAGAGAGGCGAGCGAACTATGGCTACACCTTC,.,.,TRBV12-3/TRBV12-4,TRBJ1-2
CASSLWGTNTEAFF,TGTGCCAGCAGCTTATGGGGCACGAACACTGAAGCTTTCTTT,.,.,TRBV5-1,TRBJ1-1
CSVDRQGTDTQYF,TGCAGCGTTGATAGGCAGGGCACAGATACGCAGTATTTT,many,.,TRBV29-1,TRBJ2-3
CSARVLSYEQYF,TGCAGTGCTAGAGTTCTCAGCTACGAGCAGTACTTC,few,.,TRBV20-1,TRBJ2-7
CASSLGGRGIDTQYF,TGTGCCAGCAGTTTAGGCGGGAGGGGGATAGATACGCAGTATTTT,.,TRBD2,TRBV27,TRBJ2-3
CAWSRDDEKLFF,TGTGCCTGGAGTCGGGACGATGAAAAACTGTTTTTT,.,.,TRBV30,TRBJ1-4
CASRDGLVPTDTQYF,TGTGCCAGCAGGGATGGACTAGTCCCCACAGATACGCAGTATTTT,.,TRBD2,TRBV27,TRBJ2-3
CAISLTSLSYEQYF,TGTGCCATCAGTCTTACTAGTCTCTCCTACGAGCAGTACTTC,.,.,TRBV10-3,TRBJ2-7
CATSAVTAKSSTDTQYF,TGTGCCACCAGTGCTGTTACGGCTAAGTCTAGCACAGATACGCAGTATTTT,.,.,TRBV24-1,TRBJ2-3
CAISESSSNQPQHF,TGTGCCATCAGTGAGTCGAGCAGCAATCAGCCCCAGCATTTT,.,.,TRBV10-3,TRBJ1-5